This T cell receptor beta chain was identified during a study of T cells in Graves' hyperthyroidism and ophthalmopathy. RNA transcripts provided the source from which TCR beta CDR3 regions were amplified. The HTBI set primed first-round TCR CDR3 RT-PCR. TCRdb processed the multiplex PCR reads anew with MiXCR; each CDR3 protein has one entry. The sample carries approximately 300,000 distinct CDR3 sequences, approximately 17% recorded once. This CDR3 has 16 residues. V was pared by 5 bases and J by 0 bases, with 7 bases of the junction left unmatched. Sequencing was done on a sample of blood. V and J are TRBV12-3 or TRBV12-4 and TRBJ1-1, with TRBD1 identical over 9 bases. The sequence was collected from a woman aged 55 to 70 with Graves' ophthalmopathy. Here the CDR3 reads CASSPGTGIMNTEAFF. In DNA form, the CDR3 reads TGTGCCAGCAGTCCGGGGACAGGGATCATGAACACTGAAGCTTTCTTT.